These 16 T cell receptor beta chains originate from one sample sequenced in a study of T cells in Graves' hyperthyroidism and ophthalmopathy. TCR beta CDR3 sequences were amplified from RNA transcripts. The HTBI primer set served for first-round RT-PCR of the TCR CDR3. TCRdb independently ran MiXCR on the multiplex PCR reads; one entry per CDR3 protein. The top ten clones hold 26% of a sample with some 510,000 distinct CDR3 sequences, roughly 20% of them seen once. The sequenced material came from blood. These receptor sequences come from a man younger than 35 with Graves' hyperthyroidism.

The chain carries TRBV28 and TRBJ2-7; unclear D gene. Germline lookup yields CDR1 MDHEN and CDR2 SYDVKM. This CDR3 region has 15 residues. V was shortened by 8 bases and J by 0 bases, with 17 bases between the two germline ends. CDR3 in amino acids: CASHGWAGNSYEQYF. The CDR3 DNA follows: TGTGCCAGCCACGGCTGGGCAGGTAACTCCTACGAGCAGTACTTC.

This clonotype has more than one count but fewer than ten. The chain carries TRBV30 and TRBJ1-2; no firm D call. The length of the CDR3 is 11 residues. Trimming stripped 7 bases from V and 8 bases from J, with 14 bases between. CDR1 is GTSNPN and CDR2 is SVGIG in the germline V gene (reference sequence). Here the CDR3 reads CAFGVRGGYTF. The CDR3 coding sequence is TGTGCCTTTGGGGTACGGGGAGGCTACACCTTC.

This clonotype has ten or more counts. CDR3 in amino acids: CASRVDRPSYEQYF. DNA of the CDR3: TGTGCCAGCAGGGTTGACAGGCCCTCCTACGAGCAGTACTTC. This rearrangement joins TRBV2 to TRBJ2-7; weak D call: TRBD1 (6 bases). The germline gives CDR1 SNHLY, CDR2 FYNNEI. The length of the CDR3 is 14 residues. V dropped 6 bases and J dropped 0 bases, with 12 bases sitting between them.

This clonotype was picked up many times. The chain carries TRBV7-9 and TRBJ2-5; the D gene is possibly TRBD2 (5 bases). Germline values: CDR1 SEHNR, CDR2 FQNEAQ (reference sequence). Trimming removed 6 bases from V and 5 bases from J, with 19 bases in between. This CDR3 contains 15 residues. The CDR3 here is CASRGSGVLSETQYF. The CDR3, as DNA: TGTGCCAGCAGAGGATCCGGGGTGTTAAGCGAGACCCAGTACTTC.

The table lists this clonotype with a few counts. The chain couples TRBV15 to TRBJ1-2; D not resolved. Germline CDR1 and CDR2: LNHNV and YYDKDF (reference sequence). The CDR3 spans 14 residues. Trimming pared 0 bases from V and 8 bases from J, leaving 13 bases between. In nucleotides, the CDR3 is TGTGCCACCAGCAGAGATAGGGAGGAGGGCGGCTACACCTTC. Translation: CATSRDREEGGYTF.

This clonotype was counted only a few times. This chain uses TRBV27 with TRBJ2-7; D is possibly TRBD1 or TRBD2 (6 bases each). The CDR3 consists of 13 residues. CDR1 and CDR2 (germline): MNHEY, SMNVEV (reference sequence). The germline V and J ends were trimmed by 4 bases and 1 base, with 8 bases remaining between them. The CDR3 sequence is CASSWGASYEQYF. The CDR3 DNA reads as TGTGCCAGCAGTTGGGGGGCTTCCTACGAGCAGTACTTC.

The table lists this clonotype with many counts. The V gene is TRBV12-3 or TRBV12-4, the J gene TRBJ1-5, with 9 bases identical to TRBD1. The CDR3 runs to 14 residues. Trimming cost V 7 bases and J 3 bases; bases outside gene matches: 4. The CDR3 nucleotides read TGTGCCAGCAAGGGACAGGGTCTCAATCAGCCCCAGCATTTT. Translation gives CASKGQGLNQPQHF.

DNA for the CDR3: TGTGCCAGCAACCGGGGACAGGGAAGGGAGACCCAGTACTTC. Translating it yields CASNRGQGRETQYF. The rearrangement joins TRBV5-8 to TRBJ2-5; TRBD1 agrees at 9 bases. This CDR3 is 14 amino acids long. Germline V gives CDR1 SGHTS, CDR2 YDEGEE. Trimming removed 6 bases from V and 5 bases from J; junction bases left unmatched: 8.

CDR3 nucleotide sequence: TGCGCCAGCAGCCAAGAAGATTGGGGAAGCAATCAGCCCCAGCATTTT. Its translation: CASSQEDWGSNQPQHF. The rearrangement links TRBV4-1 to TRBJ1-5; D is undetermined. The length of the CDR3 is 16 residues. Germline CDR1 reads MGHRA; CDR2 reads YSYEKL. Trimming took 0 bases from V and 1 from J, leaving 10 bases between them.

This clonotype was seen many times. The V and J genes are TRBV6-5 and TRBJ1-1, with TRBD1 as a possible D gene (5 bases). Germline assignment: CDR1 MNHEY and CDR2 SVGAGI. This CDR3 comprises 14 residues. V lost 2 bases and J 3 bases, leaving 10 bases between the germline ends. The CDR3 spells CASSYGLGDTEAFF. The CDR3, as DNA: TGTGCCAGCAGTTACGGGCTAGGGGACACTGAAGCTTTCTTT.

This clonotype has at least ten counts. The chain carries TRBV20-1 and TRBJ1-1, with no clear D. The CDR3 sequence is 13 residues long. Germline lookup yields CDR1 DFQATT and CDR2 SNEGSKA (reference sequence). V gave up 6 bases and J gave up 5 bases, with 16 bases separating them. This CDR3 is CSAPKAVGTEAFF. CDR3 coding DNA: TGCAGTGCCCCAAAGGCAGTGGGGACTGAAGCTTTCTTT.

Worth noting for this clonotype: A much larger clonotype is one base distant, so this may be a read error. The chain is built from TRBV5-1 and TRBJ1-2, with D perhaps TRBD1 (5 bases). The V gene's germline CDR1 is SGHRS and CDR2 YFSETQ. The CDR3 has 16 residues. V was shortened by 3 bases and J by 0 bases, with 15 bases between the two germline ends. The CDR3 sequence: CASSSLRGPANYGYTF. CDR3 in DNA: TGCGCCAGCAGCTCTTTACGGGGCCCAGCTAACTATGGCTACACCTTC.

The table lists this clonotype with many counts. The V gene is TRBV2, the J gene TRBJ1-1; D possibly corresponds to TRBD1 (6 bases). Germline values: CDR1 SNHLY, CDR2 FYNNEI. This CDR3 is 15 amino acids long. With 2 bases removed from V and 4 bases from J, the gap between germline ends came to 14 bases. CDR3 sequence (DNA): TGTGCCAGCAGTGAAAGACAGGTTGACGGCACTGAAGCTTTCTTT. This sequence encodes CASSERQVDGTEAFF.

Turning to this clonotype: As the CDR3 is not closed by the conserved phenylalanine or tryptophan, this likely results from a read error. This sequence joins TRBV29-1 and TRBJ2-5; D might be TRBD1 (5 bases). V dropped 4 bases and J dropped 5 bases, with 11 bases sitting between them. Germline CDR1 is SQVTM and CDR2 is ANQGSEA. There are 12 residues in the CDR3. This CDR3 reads CSVGVGRETQYL. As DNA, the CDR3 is TGCAGCGTTGGGGTGGGGCGGGAGACCCAGTACCTC.

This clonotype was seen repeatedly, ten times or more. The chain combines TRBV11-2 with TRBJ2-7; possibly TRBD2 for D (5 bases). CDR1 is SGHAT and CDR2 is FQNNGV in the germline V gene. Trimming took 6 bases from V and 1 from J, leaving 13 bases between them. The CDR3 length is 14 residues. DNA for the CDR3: TGTGCCAGCAGTGTCATTGGGAGTTCCTACGAGCAGTACTTC. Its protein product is CASSVIGSSYEQYF.

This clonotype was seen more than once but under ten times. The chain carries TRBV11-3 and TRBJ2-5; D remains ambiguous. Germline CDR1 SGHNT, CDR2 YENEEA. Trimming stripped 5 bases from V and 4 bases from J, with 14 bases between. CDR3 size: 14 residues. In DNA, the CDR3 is TGTGCCAGCAGCCCCGGGCCGGCACTAGAGACCCAGTACTTC. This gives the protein CASSPGPALETQYF.